This T cell receptor beta chain originates from a study of cytomegalovirus exposure and HLA in healthy donors. About this clone: Its cognate antigen is unknown.

General observations from the study: Some segments of the V type, notably TRBV6-2 and TRBV6-3, were excluded as indistinguishable.

Germline CDR1 reads MDHEN; CDR2 reads SYDVKM. With 1 base removed from V and 9 bases from J, the gap between germline ends came to 9 bases. CDR3 length equals 12 residues. The PCR employed 60 Vbeta primers together with 13 Jbeta primers. Authors' methods: The authors later counted around 80 million unique TCR beta chains, approximately 12 million of them shared. The assay was immunoSEQ multiplex PCR, and TCRdb's table has in-frame clones only and misses some. Clonal size and the V and J genes are those of that table, whereas D and trimming came from the DNA. This table holds some 70,000 clones, 77% found once.

The sample taken for sequencing was PBMCs. This sequence originates from a male donor in good health and CMV-seropositive. The genes are TRBV28 and TRBJ1-2; D unresolved. The DNA of the CDR3 is TGTGCCAGCAGTTTATCTCAGAGGCGCTACACCTTC. Its translation: CASSLSQRRYTF.